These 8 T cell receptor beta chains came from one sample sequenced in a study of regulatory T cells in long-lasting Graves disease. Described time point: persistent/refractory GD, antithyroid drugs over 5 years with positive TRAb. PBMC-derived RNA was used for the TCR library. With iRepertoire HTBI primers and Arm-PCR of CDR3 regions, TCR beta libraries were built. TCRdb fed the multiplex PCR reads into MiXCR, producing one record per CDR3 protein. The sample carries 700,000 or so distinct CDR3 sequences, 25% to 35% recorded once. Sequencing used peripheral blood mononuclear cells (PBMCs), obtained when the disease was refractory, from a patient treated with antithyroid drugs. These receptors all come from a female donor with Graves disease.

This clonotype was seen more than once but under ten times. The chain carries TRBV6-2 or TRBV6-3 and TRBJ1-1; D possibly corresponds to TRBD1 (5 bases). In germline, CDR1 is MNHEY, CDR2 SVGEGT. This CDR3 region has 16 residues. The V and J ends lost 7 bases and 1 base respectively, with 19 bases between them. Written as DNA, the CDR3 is TGTGCCAGCAAGAGCTTTGGGCAGGGCCCGAACACTGAAGCTTTCTTT. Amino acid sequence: CASKSFGQGPNTEAFF.

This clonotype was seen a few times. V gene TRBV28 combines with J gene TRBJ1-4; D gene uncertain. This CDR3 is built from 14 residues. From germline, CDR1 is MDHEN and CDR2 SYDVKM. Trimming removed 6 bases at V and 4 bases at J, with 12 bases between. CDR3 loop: CASSRTDYNEKLFF. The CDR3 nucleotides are TGTGCCAGCAGCAGGACGGACTATAATGAAAAACTGTTTTTT.

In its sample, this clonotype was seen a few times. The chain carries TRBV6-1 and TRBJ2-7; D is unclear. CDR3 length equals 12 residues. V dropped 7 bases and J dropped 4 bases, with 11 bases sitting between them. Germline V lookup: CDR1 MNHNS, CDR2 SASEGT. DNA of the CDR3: TGTGCCAGCATAGGCTTCTCATACGAGCAGTACTTC. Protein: CASIGFSYEQYF.

In DNA form, the CDR3 reads TGTGCCAGCAGGCGGACAGGGGGGTCCTACGAGCAGTACTTC. Translating it yields CASRRTGGSYEQYF. The chain uses TRBV28 and TRBJ2-7, with 10 bases matching TRBD1. The CDR3 extends over 14 amino acids. CDR1 and CDR2 from the germline V gene are MDHEN and SYDVKM. Trimming at V came to 6 bases and at J to 1 base, leaving 3 bases not matched to a gene.

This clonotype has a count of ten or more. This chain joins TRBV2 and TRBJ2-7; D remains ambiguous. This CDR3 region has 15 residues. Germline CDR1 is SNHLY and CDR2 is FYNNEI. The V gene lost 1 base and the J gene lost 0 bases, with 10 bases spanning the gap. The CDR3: CASSEGSVSSYEQYF. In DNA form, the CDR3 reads TGTGCCAGCAGTGAAGGAAGCGTTAGCTCCTACGAGCAGTACTTC. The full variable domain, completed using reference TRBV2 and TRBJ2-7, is EPEVTQTPSHQVTQMGQEVILRCVPISNHLYFYWYRQILGQKVEFLVSFYNNEISEKSEIFDDQFSVERPDGSNFTLKIRSTKLEDSAMYFCASSEGSVSSYEQYFGPGTRLTVT.

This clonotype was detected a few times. The CDR3 DNA follows: TGTGCCAGTAGGAACAACCACTACGAGCAGTACTTC. Translation gives CASRNNHYEQYF. The genes are TRBV19 and TRBJ2-7; D gene unclear. Germline-derived CDR1 and CDR2 are LNHDA and SQIVND (reference sequence). The ends were cut back, 6 bases at V and 3 bases at J, with 9 bases in the middle. CDR3 size: 12 residues.

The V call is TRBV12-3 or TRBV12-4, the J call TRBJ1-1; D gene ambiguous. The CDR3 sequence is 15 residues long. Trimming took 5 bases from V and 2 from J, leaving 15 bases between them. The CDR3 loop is CASSHRPDENTEAFF. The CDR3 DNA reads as TGTGCCAGCAGTCACAGACCGGACGAAAACACTGAAGCTTTCTTT.

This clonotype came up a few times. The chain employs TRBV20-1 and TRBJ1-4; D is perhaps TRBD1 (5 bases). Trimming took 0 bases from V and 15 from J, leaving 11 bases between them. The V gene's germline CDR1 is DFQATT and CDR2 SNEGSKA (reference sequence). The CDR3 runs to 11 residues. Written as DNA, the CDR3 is TGCAGTGCTAGAGATTCCGGGACCTTGTTTTTT. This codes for CSARDSGTLFF.